One and the same sample provided the 4 T cell receptor beta chains below, sequenced in a study of CD8 T cells in Susac syndrome. Reverse transcription of roughly 0.45 to 1 ug RNA was carried out with random hexamers. TCRdb re-called the immunoSEQ multiplex PCR reads with MiXCR, one entry per CDR3 protein. Of 150,000 or so distinct CDR3 sequences in the sample, around 94% are singletons; the top ten hold roughly 0.14%. The material sequenced was CD4+ T cells from PBMCs. These receptors were taken from a human donor in good health.

This rearrangement joins TRBV9 to TRBJ2-3; 8 bases map to TRBD2. Germline lookup yields CDR1 SGDLS and CDR2 YYNGEE. The CDR3 covers 16 residues. V gave up 3 bases and J gave up 2 bases; unmatched junction bases: 8. For the CDR3, the DNA is TGTGCCAGCAGCGGAACTAGCGGACCTCCCACAGATACGCAGTATTTT. As protein: CASSGTSGPPTDTQYF.

This sequence joins TRBV25-1 and TRBJ2-3; D is undetermined. Trimming cost V 5 bases and J 0 bases, with 6 bases left between them. Germline V gene sequence: CDR1 MGHDK, CDR2 SYGVNS. The CDR3 totals 13 residues. DNA of the CDR3: TGTGCCAGCAGTAACCCTAGCACAGATACGCAGTATTTT. Amino acids: CASSNPSTDTQYF.

The chain employs TRBV7-2 and TRBJ2-5; TRBD1 agrees at 9 bases. Unmatched junction bases numbered 7, after V lost 1 base and J lost 7 bases. The CDR3 runs 15 residues. From germline, CDR1 is SGHTA and CDR2 FQGNSA. The DNA for the CDR3 is TGTGCCAGCAGCTTAGGCGGGACAGGGAGAGGGACCCAGTACTTC. As protein: CASSLGGTGRGTQYF. Supplemented by reference TRBV7-2 and TRBJ2-5, the full variable domain reads GAGVSQSPSNKVTEKGKDVELRCDPISGHTALYWYRQSLGQGLEFLIYFQGNSAPDKSGLPSDRFSAERTGGSVSTLTIQRTQQEDSAVYLCASSLGGTGRGTQYFGPGTRLLVL.

The J gene is TRBJ2-1, the V gene TRBV30, with 7 bases matching TRBD1. CDR1 GTSNPN and CDR2 SVGIG come from the germline V gene (reference sequence). The trim removed 4 bases at V and 5 bases at J, leaving 14 bases unmatched. CDR3 size: 16 residues. The CDR3: CAWIGNPGGPHNEQFF. The CDR3 bases are TGTGCCTGGATAGGCAACCCAGGGGGACCTCACAATGAGCAGTTCTTC.